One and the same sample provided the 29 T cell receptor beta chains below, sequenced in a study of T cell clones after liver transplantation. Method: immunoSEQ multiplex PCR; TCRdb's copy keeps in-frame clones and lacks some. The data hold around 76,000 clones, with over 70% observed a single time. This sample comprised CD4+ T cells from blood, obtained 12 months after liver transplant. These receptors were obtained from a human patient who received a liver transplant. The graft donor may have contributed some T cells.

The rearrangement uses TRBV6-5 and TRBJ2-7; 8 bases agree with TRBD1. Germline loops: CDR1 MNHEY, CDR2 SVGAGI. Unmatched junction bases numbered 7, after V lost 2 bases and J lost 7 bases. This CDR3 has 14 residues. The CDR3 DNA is TGTGCCAGCAGTTACCGAACAGGGGGTGGAGAGCAGTACTTC. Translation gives CASSYRTGGGEQYF.

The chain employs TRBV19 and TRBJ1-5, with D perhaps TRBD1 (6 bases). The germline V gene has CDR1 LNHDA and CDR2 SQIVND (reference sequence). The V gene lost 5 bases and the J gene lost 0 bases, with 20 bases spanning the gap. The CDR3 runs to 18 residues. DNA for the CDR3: TGTGCCAGTAGTCCGAACAGGGTTTCCCTTTCTAGCAATCAGCCCCAGCATTTT. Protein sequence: CASSPNRVSLSSNQPQHF.

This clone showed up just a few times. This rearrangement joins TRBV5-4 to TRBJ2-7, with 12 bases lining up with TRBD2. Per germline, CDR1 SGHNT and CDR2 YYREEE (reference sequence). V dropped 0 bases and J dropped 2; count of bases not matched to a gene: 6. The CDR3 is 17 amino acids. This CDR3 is CASSLGVLAGGAYEQYF. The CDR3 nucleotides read TGTGCCAGCAGCTTGGGAGTACTAGCGGGAGGAGCCTACGAGCAGTACTTC.

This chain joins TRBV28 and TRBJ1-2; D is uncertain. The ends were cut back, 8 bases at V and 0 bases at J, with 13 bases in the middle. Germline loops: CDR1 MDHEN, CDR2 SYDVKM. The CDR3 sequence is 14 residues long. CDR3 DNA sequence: TGTGCCAGCGCTCAGGCCCCTACTAACTATGGCTACACCTTC. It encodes CASAQAPTNYGYTF.

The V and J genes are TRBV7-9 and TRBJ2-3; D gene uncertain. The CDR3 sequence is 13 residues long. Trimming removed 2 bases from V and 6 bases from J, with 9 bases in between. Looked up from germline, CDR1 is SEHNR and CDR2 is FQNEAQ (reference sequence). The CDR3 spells CASSLPPGDTQYF. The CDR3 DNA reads TGTGCCAGCAGCTTACCCCCTGGGGATACGCAGTATTTT.

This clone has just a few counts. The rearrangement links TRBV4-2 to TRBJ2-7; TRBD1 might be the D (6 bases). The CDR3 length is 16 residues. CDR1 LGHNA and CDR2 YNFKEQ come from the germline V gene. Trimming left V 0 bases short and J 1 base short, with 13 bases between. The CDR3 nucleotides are TGTGCCAGCAGCCAAGATCAGGGGCTAAAATCCTACGAGCAGTACTTC. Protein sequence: CASSQDQGLKSYEQYF.

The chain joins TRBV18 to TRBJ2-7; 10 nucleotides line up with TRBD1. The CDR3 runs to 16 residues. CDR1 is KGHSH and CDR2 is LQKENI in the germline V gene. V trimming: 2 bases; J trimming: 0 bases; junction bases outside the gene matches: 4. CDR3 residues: CASSPSGTGVSYEQYF. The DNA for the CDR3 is TGTGCCAGCTCACCATCCGGGACAGGGGTCTCCTACGAGCAGTACTTC.

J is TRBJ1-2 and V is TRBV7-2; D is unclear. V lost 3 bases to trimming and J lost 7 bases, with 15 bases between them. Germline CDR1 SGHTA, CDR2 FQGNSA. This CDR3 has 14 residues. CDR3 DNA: TGTGCCAGCAGCTTTCCTCCGGGAATAAGTGGCTACACCTTC. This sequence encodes CASSFPPGISGYTF.

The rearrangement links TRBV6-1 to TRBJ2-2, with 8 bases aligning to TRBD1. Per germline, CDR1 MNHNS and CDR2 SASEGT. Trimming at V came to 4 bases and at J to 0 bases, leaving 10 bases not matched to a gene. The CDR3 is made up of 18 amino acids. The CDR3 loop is CASSGGTGLVPNTGELFF. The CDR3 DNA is TGTGCCAGCAGTGGGGGGACAGGCCTCGTCCCGAACACCGGGGAGCTGTTTTTT.

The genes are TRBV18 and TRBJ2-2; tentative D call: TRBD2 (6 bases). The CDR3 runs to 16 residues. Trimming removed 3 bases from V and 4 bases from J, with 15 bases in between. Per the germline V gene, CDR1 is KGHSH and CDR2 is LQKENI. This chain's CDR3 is CASSPVSLASTGELFF. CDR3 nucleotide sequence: TGTGCCAGCTCACCCGTTTCACTAGCCTCCACCGGGGAGCTGTTTTTT.

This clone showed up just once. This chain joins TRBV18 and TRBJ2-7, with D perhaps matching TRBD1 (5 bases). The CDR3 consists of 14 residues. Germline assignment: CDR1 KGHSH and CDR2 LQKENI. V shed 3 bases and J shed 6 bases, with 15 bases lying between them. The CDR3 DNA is TGTGCCAGCTCACCTACCAGCACAGGAGCCGAGCAGTACTTC. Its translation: CASSPTSTGAEQYF.

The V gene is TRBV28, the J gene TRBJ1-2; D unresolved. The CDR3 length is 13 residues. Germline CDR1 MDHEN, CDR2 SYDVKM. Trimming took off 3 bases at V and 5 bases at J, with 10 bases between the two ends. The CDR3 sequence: CASSLRVWYGYTF. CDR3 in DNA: TGTGCCAGCAGTTTGAGGGTTTGGTATGGCTACACCTTC.

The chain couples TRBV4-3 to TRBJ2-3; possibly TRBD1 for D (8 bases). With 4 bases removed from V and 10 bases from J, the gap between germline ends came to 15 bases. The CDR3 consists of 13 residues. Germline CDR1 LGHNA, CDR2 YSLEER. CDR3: CASSPQGGGAQYF. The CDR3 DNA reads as TGCGCCAGCAGCCCACAGGGGGGGGGTGCGCAGTATTTT.

DNA of the CDR3: TGTGCCAGCAGCGTAGTCACTTCTCCGGGGACTGAAGCTTTCTTT. It codes for CASSVVTSPGTEAFF. V gene TRBV9 combines with J gene TRBJ1-1; D is undetermined. CDR1 is SGDLS and CDR2 is YYNGEE in the germline V gene. V shed 0 bases and J shed 5 bases, with 14 bases lying between them. The CDR3 runs to 15 residues.

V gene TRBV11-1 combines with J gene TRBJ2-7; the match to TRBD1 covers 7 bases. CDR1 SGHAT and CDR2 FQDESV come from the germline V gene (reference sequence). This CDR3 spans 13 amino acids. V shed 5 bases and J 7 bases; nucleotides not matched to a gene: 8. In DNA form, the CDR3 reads TGTGCCAGCAGCACAGGGGTCGGCAGGGAGCAGTACTTC. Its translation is CASSTGVGREQYF.

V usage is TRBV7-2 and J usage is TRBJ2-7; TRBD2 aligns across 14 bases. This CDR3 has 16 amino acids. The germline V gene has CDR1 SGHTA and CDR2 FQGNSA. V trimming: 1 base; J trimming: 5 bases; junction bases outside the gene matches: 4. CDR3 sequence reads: CASSLEGLAGVNEQYF. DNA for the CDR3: TGTGCCAGCAGCTTAGAGGGACTAGCGGGGGTGAACGAGCAGTACTTC.

The CDR3 spells CASSRTTNEKLFF. CDR3 in DNA: TGTGCCAGCAGTCGGACAACTAATGAAAAACTGTTTTTT. V and J are TRBV6-1 and TRBJ1-4; no clear D. CDR1 and CDR2 (germline): MNHNS, SASEGT. V dropped 5 bases and J dropped 0 bases, with 4 bases sitting between them. This CDR3 comprises 13 residues.

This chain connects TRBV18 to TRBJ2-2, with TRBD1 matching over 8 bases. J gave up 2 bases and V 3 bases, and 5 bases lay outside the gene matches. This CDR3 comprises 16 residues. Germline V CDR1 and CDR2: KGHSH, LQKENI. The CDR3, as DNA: TGTGCCAGCTCACCTCTGGGGACAGGAAACACCGGGGAGCTGTTTTTT. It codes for CASSPLGTGNTGELFF.

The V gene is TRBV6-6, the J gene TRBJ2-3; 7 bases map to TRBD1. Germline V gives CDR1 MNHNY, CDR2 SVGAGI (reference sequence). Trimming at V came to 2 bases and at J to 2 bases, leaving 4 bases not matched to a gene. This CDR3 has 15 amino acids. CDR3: CASSYPGTVTDTQYF. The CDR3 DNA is TGTGCCAGCAGTTACCCAGGGACAGTCACAGATACGCAGTATTTT.

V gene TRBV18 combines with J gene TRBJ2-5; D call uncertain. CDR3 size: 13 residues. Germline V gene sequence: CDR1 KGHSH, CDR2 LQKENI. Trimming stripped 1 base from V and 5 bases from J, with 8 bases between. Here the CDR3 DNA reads TGTGCCAGCTCACCACAGGGCCGGGAGACCCAGTACTTC. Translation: CASSPQGRETQYF.

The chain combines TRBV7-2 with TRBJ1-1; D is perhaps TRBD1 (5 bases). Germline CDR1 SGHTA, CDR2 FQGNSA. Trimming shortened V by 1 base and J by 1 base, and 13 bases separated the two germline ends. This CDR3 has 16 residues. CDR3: CASSLGGRSSNTEAFF. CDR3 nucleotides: TGTGCCAGCAGCTTAGGGGGCCGCAGTTCGAACACTGAAGCTTTCTTT.

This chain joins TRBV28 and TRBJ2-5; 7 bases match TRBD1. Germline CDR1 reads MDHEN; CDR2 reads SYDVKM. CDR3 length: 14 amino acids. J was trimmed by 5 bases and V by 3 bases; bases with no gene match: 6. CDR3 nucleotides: TGTGCCAGCAGTTTTATAGGGGGCGAGGAGACCCAGTACTTC. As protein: CASSFIGGEETQYF.

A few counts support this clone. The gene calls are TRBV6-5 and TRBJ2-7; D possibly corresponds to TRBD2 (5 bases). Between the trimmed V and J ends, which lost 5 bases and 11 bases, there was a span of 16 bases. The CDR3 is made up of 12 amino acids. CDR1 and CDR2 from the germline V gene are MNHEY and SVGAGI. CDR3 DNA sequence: TGTGCCAGCAGTCCTGCCGGGAAGCGAGAGTACTTC. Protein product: CASSPAGKREYF.

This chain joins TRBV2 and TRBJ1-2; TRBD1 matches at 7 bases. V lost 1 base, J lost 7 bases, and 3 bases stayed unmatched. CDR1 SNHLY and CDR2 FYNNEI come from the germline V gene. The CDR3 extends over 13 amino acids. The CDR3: CASSEGQGPGYTF. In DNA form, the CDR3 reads TGTGCCAGCAGTGAAGGACAGGGCCCTGGCTACACCTTC.

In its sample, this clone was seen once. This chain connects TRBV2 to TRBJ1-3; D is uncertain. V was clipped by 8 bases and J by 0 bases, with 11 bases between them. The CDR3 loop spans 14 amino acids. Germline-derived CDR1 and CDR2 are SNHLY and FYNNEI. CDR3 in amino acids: CASQLERSGNTIYF. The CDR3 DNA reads TGTGCCAGCCAATTGGAGCGCTCTGGAAACACCATATATTTT.

The CDR3 loop is CASSQGGQSFYNEQFF. CDR3 in DNA: TGCGCCAGCAGCCAAGGAGGACAGTCATTTTACAATGAGCAGTTCTTC. The V call is TRBV4-1, the J call TRBJ2-1; possibly TRBD1 for D (6 bases). The germline V and J ends were trimmed by 1 base and 4 bases, with 14 bases remaining between them. Germline loops: CDR1 MGHRA, CDR2 YSYEKL. This CDR3 has 16 residues.

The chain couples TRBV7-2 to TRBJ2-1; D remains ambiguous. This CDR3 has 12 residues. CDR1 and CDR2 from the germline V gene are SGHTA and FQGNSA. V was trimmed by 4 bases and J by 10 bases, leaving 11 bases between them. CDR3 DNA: TGTGCCAGCAGCTACTATGGGCTAGAGCAGTTCTTC. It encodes CASSYYGLEQFF.

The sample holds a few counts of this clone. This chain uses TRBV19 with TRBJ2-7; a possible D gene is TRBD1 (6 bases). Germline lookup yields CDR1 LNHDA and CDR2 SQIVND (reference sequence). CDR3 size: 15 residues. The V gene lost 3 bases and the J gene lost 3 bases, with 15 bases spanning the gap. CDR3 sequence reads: CASSMVGQTYYEQYF. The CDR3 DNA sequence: TGTGCCAGTAGTATGGTAGGACAGACCTACTACGAGCAGTACTTC.

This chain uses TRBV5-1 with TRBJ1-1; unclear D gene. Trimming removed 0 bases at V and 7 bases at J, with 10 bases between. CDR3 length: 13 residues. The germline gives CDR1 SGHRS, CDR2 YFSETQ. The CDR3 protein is CASSLDGRIEAFF. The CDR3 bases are TGCGCCAGCAGCTTGGACGGACGGATTGAAGCTTTCTTT.